This T cell receptor beta chain came from a study of CXCR3-negative and CXCR3-positive naive CD8 T cells (dated by TCRdb to between 2017 and 2020). Some background on the complete study: In total, 120 million to 150 million TRB reads were obtained, which works out to roughly 1.5 +/- 0.3 million reads per library. The diversity and physicochemical repertoire analyses included roughly ten donors pooled from two independent experiments. Naive subsets from 5 donors and memory cells from 3 donors were included in the TRBV-TRBJ cluster analysis.

Sequences SEHNR (CDR1) and FQNEAQ (CDR2) are obtained from the germline V gene (reference sequence). The CDR3 covers 15 residues, taking in both the cysteine and the phenylalanine. No coding sequence is recorded. The research as a whole found: Because surface CD5, which has been linked to self-reactivity in mice, was comparable between naive subsets, TCR interaction strength was also inferred from TRB CDR3 physicochemical properties. Freshly isolated PBMCs were used for most assays because CXCR3 expression went down partially after cryopreservation. Compared with CXCR3-negative naive cells, CXCR3-positive naive cells had TRB CDR3s with higher hydrophobicity (lower Kidera factor 4), lower energy, and higher strength and volume indices. Naive CXCR3-negative and CXCR3-positive cells from the same donor showed similar TRBV-TRBJ usage, whereas memory cells showed distinct patterns. Comparably high repertoire diversity was found in both naive subsets, whereas much lower repertoire diversity was found in memory CD8+ T cells.

Each CD8+ T cell subset was flow-sorted in triplicate, with 300,000 cells per subset placed directly into RLT lysis buffer. To keep memory contaminants out, a stringent definition of naive CD8+ T cells was applied: CD45RO-CCR7+CD27+CD95-. Standard density gradient centrifugation was used to isolate peripheral blood mononuclear cells from buffy coats. Naive CXCR3-negative and CXCR3-positive CD8+ T cells were flow-sorted on a FACSAria III. Total RNA was extracted from sorted cells using an RNeasy Mini Kit. In the case of this clonotype: Its antigen has not been determined.

The reads were generated on a NextSeq 550. The Human TCR Profiling Kit (MiLaboratory) was used to make UMI-labeled 5' RACE TRB cDNA libraries. cDNA synthesis used the entire amount of extracted RNA, and PCR amplification then used the entire amount of cDNA produced. Libraries were prepared in parallel with an identical number of PCR cycles. Per the source publication's procedure: About 53,000 +/- 9,400 unique UMI-labeled TRB cDNA molecules per library were extracted with MIGEC and MiXCR, with at least two reads per UMI required. On average, each library contained about 40,000 +/- 10,000 functional in-frame TRB CDR3 nucleotide clonotypes without stop codons. After downsampling to 5000 UMI-labeled TRB molecules per sample, diversity metrics, including normalized Shannon-Wiener and Chao1, were computed in VDJtools. For the central five CDR3 residues, VDJtools calculated physicochemical properties weighted by clonotype size, namely interaction energy, strength, volume and Kidera factor 4. Each CDR3 protein sequence appears as one entry after TCRdb reprocessed the reads, and no DNA is included. It is TCRdb's table, rather than the study itself, that gives the V and J calls and clone size. This sample's listing comprises about 41,000 distinct CDR3 sequences. The biggest ten clones account for 1.5% to 2% of the sample.

This TCR was sampled from a human donor in good health. Some clones in this sample may be carry-over from other donors' samples. Rearrangement joined TRBV7-9 to TRBJ2-1; TCRdb's D call of TRBD1 is untestable without DNA. The sample taken for sequencing was naive CXCR3- CD8+ T cells from blood. The cell subset or site label corresponds to: CD45RO-CCR7+CD27+CD95- naive CD8+ T cells lacking CXCR3 (TNR3-). CDR3 region: CASSSQGSGDNEQFF.